Shown below are 21 T cell receptor beta chains from a single sample sequenced in a study of T cell repertoires in cytomegalovirus infection (dated by TCRdb to between 2019 and 2020). For these receptors, no antigen is known. The run used an Illumina HiSeq 1500. In-frame beta chains were kept once TCRdb had trimmed the public reads at Q25 with fastp and called clones with MiXCR. Entries are consolidated by CDR3 protein sequence, retaining the most common genes and DNA. For this sample the table gives about 570,000 distinct CDR3 sequences, of which 40% were detected only once. Jointly, the top ten make up 48% of the sample. According to the study, the label for this sample's treatment or condition signals: in vitro stimulation with specific CMV peptide epitopes to enrich CMV-specific T cells. This specimen was cultured PBMCs, taken from culture after CMV antigen stimulation. All receptors derive from a human donor in good health (CMV status not recorded). Some clones in this sample may be carry-over from other donors' samples.

The gene calls are TRBV7-2 and TRBJ2-2; D is possibly TRBD1 (5 bases). The CDR3 length is 10 residues. Trimming shortened V by 7 bases and J by 8 bases, and 5 bases separated the two germline ends. CDR1 is SGHTA and CDR2 is FQGNSA in the germline V gene. CDR3 sequence reads: CASKGGELFF. The CDR3 nucleotides read TGTGCCAGCAAGGGGGGGGAGCTGTTTTTT.

CDR3 amino acids: CASSLRAGLRAFF. For the CDR3, the DNA is TGTGCCAGCAGTTTACGGGCAGGGCTAAGAGCTTTCTTT. The chain links TRBV27 to TRBJ1-1; tentative D call: TRBD1 (5 bases). Germline values: CDR1 MNHEY, CDR2 SMNVEV (reference sequence). The CDR3 is 13 amino acids. V was clipped by 2 bases and J by 10 bases, with 14 bases between them.

This chain uses TRBV14 with TRBJ1-6; D unclear. The CDR3 is 12 amino acids. Trimming took off 3 bases at V and 7 bases at J, with 4 bases between the two ends. Per the germline V gene, CDR1 is SGHDN and CDR2 is FVKESK. The CDR3 loop is CASSQINSPLHF. As DNA, the CDR3 is TGTGCCAGCAGCCAGATAAATTCACCCCTCCACTTT.

V and J are TRBV28 and TRBJ1-2; D is uncertain. V lost 7 bases and J lost 8, with 14 bases in between. The CDR3 has 12 amino acids. Looked up from germline, CDR1 is MDHEN and CDR2 is SYDVKM. The CDR3 coding sequence is TGTGCCAGCATGGTGGGTCCCCGGGGCTACACCTTC. Protein: CASMVGPRGYTF.

The V gene is TRBV6-1, the J gene TRBJ1-4; D call uncertain. V lost 3 bases and J lost 3, with 11 bases in between. Germline CDR1 reads MNHNS; CDR2 reads SASEGT. The CDR3 covers 15 residues. The CDR3 DNA reads as TGTGCCAGCAGTGACTACGGGCGACCTAATGAAAAACTGTTTTTT. Translation: CASSDYGRPNEKLFF.

Here the CDR3 reads CASTDQGGETQYF. In DNA, the CDR3 is TGTGCCAGCACGGATCAGGGGGGCGAGACCCAGTACTTC. The chain joins TRBV2 to TRBJ2-5; TRBD1 might be the D (7 bases). The germline CDR1 and CDR2 sequences are SNHLY and FYNNEI. The CDR3 length is 13 residues. Trimming stripped 7 bases from V and 5 bases from J, with 14 bases between.

The chain couples TRBV4-2 to TRBJ2-7; D is unresolved. The CDR3 contains 14 residues. V lost 0 bases and J lost 6, with 12 bases in between. Germline lookup yields CDR1 LGHNA and CDR2 YNFKEQ. The CDR3 reads CASSQDLTISEQYF. Written as DNA, the CDR3 is TGTGCCAGCAGCCAAGATTTAACTATTAGCGAGCAGTACTTC.

The chain joins TRBV12-3 or TRBV12-4 to TRBJ2-5, with TRBD2 identical over 11 bases. CDR3 length equals 15 residues. Trimming at V came to 8 bases and at J to 5 bases, leaving 10 bases not matched to a gene. CDR3 amino acids: CASQRLAGRWETQYF. The CDR3 DNA reads TGTGCCAGCCAGAGACTAGCGGGGAGGTGGGAGACCCAGTACTTC.

The chain joins TRBV5-8 to TRBJ1-3; D perhaps matches TRBD1 (5 bases). Deletions cut 5 bases from V and 2 bases from J, with 17 bases between. This CDR3 has 16 amino acids. Germline V lookup: CDR1 SGHTS, CDR2 YDEGEE. This CDR3 reads CASSYAAQGPGNTIYF. The CDR3 bases are TGTGCCAGCAGTTATGCGGCGCAGGGTCCTGGAAACACCATATATTTT.

This chain uses TRBV27 with TRBJ2-7, with D perhaps TRBD1 (6 bases). Looked up from germline, CDR1 is MNHEY and CDR2 is SMNVEV (reference sequence). The CDR3 has 16 residues. The ends were cut back, 5 bases at V and 3 bases at J, with 20 bases in the middle. As DNA, the CDR3 is TGTGCCAGCAGTCCGCTGGGGCAAACAGGGAACTACGAGCAGTACTTC. Translating it yields CASSPLGQTGNYEQYF.

The gene calls are TRBV6-8 and TRBJ2-3, with D uncertain. This CDR3 region has 17 residues. V dropped 5 bases and J dropped 5 bases, with 23 bases sitting between them. The germline V gene has CDR1 MNHGY and CDR2 SAAAGT. In DNA, the CDR3 is TGTGCCAGCAGTAAGAATCTCCGGACCCGAGTGGGAGATACGCAGTATTTT. The encoded protein is CASSKNLRTRVGDTQYF.

The J gene is TRBJ2-7, the V gene TRBV7-9; 8 positions match TRBD2. Germline values: CDR1 SEHNR, CDR2 FQNEAQ (reference sequence). The CDR3 covers 17 residues. V was pared by 5 bases and J by 2 bases, with 14 bases of the junction left unmatched. As DNA, the CDR3 is TGTGCCAGCAGCCCCCCGGGACTAGGGGAGAGGCCCTACGAGCAGTACTTC. This encodes CASSPPGLGERPYEQYF.

The chain joins TRBV7-2 to TRBJ2-7; TRBD1 agrees at 8 bases. This CDR3 region has 15 residues. Germline loops: CDR1 SGHTA, CDR2 FQGNSA. The V segment lost 0 bases and the J segment 6 bases; nucleotides outside the gene matches: 7. The CDR3 nucleotides read TGTGCCAGCAGCTTAGCGCAGGACAGGGCGTTCGAGCAGTACTTC. This sequence encodes CASSLAQDRAFEQYF.

This clonotype was observed a handful of times. This chain uses TRBV2 with TRBJ2-2, with 11 bases that match TRBD2. V lost 7 bases and J lost 7; bases outside the gene matches: 11. CDR3 length equals 16 residues. In germline, CDR1 is SNHLY, CDR2 FYNNEI. CDR3 region: CASTPSGGFAGGELFF. As DNA, the CDR3 is TGTGCCAGCACTCCTAGCGGGGGGTTCGCTGGCGGGGAGCTGTTTTTT.

This clonotype was observed at least ten times. V gene TRBV7-2 combines with J gene TRBJ1-3, with 9 positions matching TRBD1. Trimming cost V 5 bases and J 4 bases; bases outside gene matches: 3. Germline CDR1 SGHTA, CDR2 FQGNSA. This CDR3 comprises 14 residues. The CDR3 protein is CASSRTGEGNTIYF. In DNA form, the CDR3 reads TGTGCCAGCAGCCGGACAGGGGAAGGAAACACCATATATTTT. Filled out from reference TRBV7-2 and TRBJ1-3, the complete variable domain reads GAGVSQSPSNKVTEKGKDVELRCDPISGHTALYWYRQSLGQGLEFLIYFQGNSAPDKSGLPSDRFSAERTGGSVSTLTIQRTQQEDSAVYLCASSRTGEGNTIYFGEGSWLTVV.

The J gene is TRBJ1-6, the V gene TRBV7-2; 9 positions agree with TRBD1. This CDR3 is built from 12 residues. V lost 5 bases, J lost 13 bases, and 3 bases stayed unmatched. CDR1 is SGHTA, CDR2 FQGNSA, per germline. CDR3 loop: CASSQTGGPLHF. CDR3 bases: TGTGCCAGCAGCCAGACAGGGGGTCCCCTCCACTTT.

The chain has TRBV18 and TRBJ2-1, with D maybe TRBD2 (6 bases). V lost 1 base and J 10 bases, leaving 17 bases between the germline ends. Germline V gene data show CDR1 as KGHSH and CDR2 as LQKENI. The CDR3 is 15 residues long. The CDR3 sequence: CASSPRLVFPREQFF. CDR3 sequence (DNA): TGTGCCAGCTCACCACGACTAGTATTCCCAAGGGAGCAGTTCTTC.

This rearrangement joins TRBV18 to TRBJ2-7; the D gene is possibly TRBD1 (6 bases). Germline V CDR1 and CDR2: KGHSH, LQKENI. The CDR3 extends over 14 amino acids. Deletions cut 3 bases from V and 6 bases from J, with 15 bases between. In DNA form, the CDR3 reads TGTGCCAGCTCACCTAACGCAGGGGATAGCGAGCAGTACTTC. Encoded protein: CASSPNAGDSEQYF.

The V call is TRBV11-2, the J call TRBJ2-7, with 12 nucleotides matching TRBD2. The germline V gene has CDR1 SGHAT and CDR2 FQNNGV. With V trimmed by 5 bases and J by 4 bases, 6 bases remained unmatched. The CDR3 length is 15 residues. In DNA, the CDR3 is TGTGCCAGCAGCCCCGAGACTAGCGGGAGATACGAGCAGTACTTC. Amino acid sequence: CASSPETSGRYEQYF.

The table lists this clonotype with a few counts. The V and J genes are TRBV20-1 and TRBJ2-5; D perhaps matches TRBD2 (7 bases). The CDR3 runs 15 residues. Germline loops: CDR1 DFQATT, CDR2 SNEGSKA (reference sequence). With 3 bases removed from V and 1 base from J, the gap between germline ends came to 15 bases. CDR3 sequence reads: CSASGGGGSQETQYF. In DNA form, the CDR3 reads TGCAGTGCTAGTGGAGGGGGGGGATCCCAAGAGACCCAGTACTTC.

This chain uses TRBV6-5 with TRBJ1-2; TRBD1 might be the D (6 bases). V was trimmed by 0 bases and J by 7 bases, leaving 9 bases between them. Looked up from germline, CDR1 is MNHEY and CDR2 is SVGAGI. The CDR3 loop spans 13 amino acids. The CDR3 nucleotides read TGTGCCAGCAGTTACTCAGGGGGTGGTGGCTACACCTTC. It specifies CASSYSGGGGYTF.